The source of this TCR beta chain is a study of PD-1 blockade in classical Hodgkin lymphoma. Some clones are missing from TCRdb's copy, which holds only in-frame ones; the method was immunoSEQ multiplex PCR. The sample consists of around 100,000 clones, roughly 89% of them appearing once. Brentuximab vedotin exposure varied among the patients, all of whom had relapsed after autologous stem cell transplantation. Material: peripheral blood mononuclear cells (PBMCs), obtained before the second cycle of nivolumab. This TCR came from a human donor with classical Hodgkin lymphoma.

CDR3 sequence (DNA): TGTGCCACCAGCAGGAGGGACGGATACACTGAAGCTTTCTTT. This translates into CATSRRDGYTEAFF. This chain joins TRBV15 and TRBJ1-1; tentatively, D is TRBD1 (5 bases). Trimming pared 3 bases from V and 3 bases from J, leaving 11 bases between. CDR1 is LNHNV and CDR2 is YYDKDF in the germline V gene (reference sequence). The CDR3 runs to 14 residues.